What follows are 22 T cell receptor beta chains derived from one specimen sequenced in a study of blood T cell repertoires in COVID-19. Some clones are missing from TCRdb's copy, which holds only in-frame ones; the method was immunoSEQ multiplex PCR. The sample consists of under 200,000 clones, around 85% of them appearing once. The sample comprised peripheral blood. The receptors were sampled from a man in his sixties with COVID-19, enrolled during active disease.

This chain links TRBV13 with TRBJ1-6; 7 bases align to TRBD1. The CDR3 is made up of 14 amino acids. V lost 5 bases to trimming and J lost 5 bases; unmatched junction nucleotides: 3. The germline gives CDR1 PRHDT, CDR2 FYEKMQ (reference sequence). Here the CDR3 DNA reads TGTGCCAGCAGCCGAGGGACAGATAATTCACCCCTCCACTTT. Encoded protein: CASSRGTDNSPLHF.

The rearrangement links TRBV19 to TRBJ1-5, with 10 bases that match TRBD1. Germline V gene lookup returns CDR1 LNHDA and CDR2 SQIVND (reference sequence). The CDR3 contains 17 residues. The V and J ends lost 5 bases and 3 bases, in that order; junction bases with no gene match: 10. The CDR3 spells CASSLGGGQGYNQPQHF. The CDR3 nucleotides are TGTGCCAGTAGTTTGGGCGGGGGACAGGGGTACAATCAGCCCCAGCATTTT. Using reference TRBV19 and TRBJ1-5 for the parts outside the CDR3, the full variable domain is DGGITQSPKYLFRKEGQNVTLSCEQNLNHDAMYWYRQDPGQGLRLIYYSQIVNDFQKGDIAEGYSVSREKKESFPLTVTSAQKNPTAFYLCASSLGGGQGYNQPQHFGDGTRLSIL.

The rearrangement uses TRBV23-1 and TRBJ1-6; TRBD1 agrees at 7 bases. TRBV23-1 is an open reading frame whose function is uncertain. V lost 0 bases to trimming and J lost 1 base; unmatched junction nucleotides: 6. The CDR3 spans 18 residues. The CDR3 reads CASSQSEGRGSYNSPLHF. For the CDR3, the DNA is TGCGCCAGCAGTCAATCGGAGGGCAGGGGGTCCTATAATTCACCCCTCCACTTT.

V gene TRBV18 combines with J gene TRBJ1-1; possible D gene TRBD1, 5 bases. This CDR3 is built from 12 residues. Trimming took 4 bases from V and 7 from J, leaving 10 bases between them. The germline V gene has CDR1 KGHSH and CDR2 LQKENI. The CDR3 sequence: CASSRRVDEAFF. In DNA, the CDR3 is TGTGCCAGCTCACGCAGGGTTGATGAAGCTTTCTTT.

The chain combines TRBV24-1 with TRBJ1-2; D is unresolved. CDR1 is KGHDR and CDR2 is SFDVKD in the germline V gene. Trimming left V 1 base short and J 7 bases short, with 9 bases between. The CDR3 loop spans 13 amino acids. The CDR3 bases are TGTGCCACCAGTGATTTCCGGGGATCTGGCTACACCTTC. It is translated as CATSDFRGSGYTF.

J is TRBJ1-5 and V is TRBV21-1. TRBV21-1 is deemed a pseudogene. This CDR3 is built from 11 residues. The DNA of the CDR3 is TGTGCCAGCAGCTATACGCGTACCCAGCATTTT. It yields the protein CASSYTRTQHF.

The V call is TRBV10-1, the J call TRBJ2-1, with D possibly TRBD2 on 7 matching bases. CDR3 length equals 13 residues. The germline V gene encodes CDR1 WNHNN and CDR2 SYGVQD (reference sequence). The V end lost 3 bases, the J end lost 13 bases, and 16 bases lay between the germline ends. The CDR3 spells CASSDSGGSLQFF. The CDR3, as DNA: TGCGCCAGCAGTGATTCGGGGGGCAGTCTACAGTTCTTC.

The chain links TRBV19 to TRBJ2-7, with 7 positions matching TRBD1. V shed 1 base and J 4 bases; nucleotides not matched to a gene: 10. CDR1 is LNHDA, CDR2 SQIVND, per germline (reference sequence). The CDR3 has 16 residues. The CDR3 loop is CASSIVGDSTIYEQYF. The DNA for the CDR3 is TGTGCCAGTAGTATAGTTGGGGACAGTACCATATACGAGCAGTACTTC.

The DNA for the CDR3 is TGCGCCAGCAGCCACGGGGGTCGGACTAATGAAAAACTGTTTTTT. As protein: CASSHGGRTNEKLFF. V usage is TRBV4-1 and J usage is TRBJ1-4; D may be TRBD1 (5 bases). The V gene lost 3 bases and the J gene lost 2 bases, with 10 bases spanning the gap. This CDR3 contains 15 residues. Germline loops: CDR1 MGHRA, CDR2 YSYEKL.

This chain uses TRBV6-2 or TRBV6-3 with TRBJ1-1, with 9 bases matching TRBD1. The germline V gene encodes CDR1 MNHEY and CDR2 SVGEGT. This CDR3 comprises 18 residues. V was clipped by 0 bases and J by 8 bases; unmatched bases: 16. For the CDR3, the DNA is TGTGCCAGCAGTTACTCTTGGACAGGGGAGTTTTATTCTAAAGAAGCTTTCTTT. It specifies CASSYSWTGEFYSKEAFF.

V usage is TRBV11-2 and J usage is TRBJ1-6; no firm D call. Germline lookup yields CDR1 SGHAT and CDR2 FQNNGV. The CDR3 is 14 amino acids. V was pared by 5 bases and J by 6 bases, with 11 bases between. DNA for the CDR3: TGTGCCAGCAGCCCAGACTTGAGTAATTCACCCCTCCACTTT. Protein: CASSPDLSNSPLHF.

The rearrangement joins TRBV27 to TRBJ1-4; 8 positions agree with TRBD1. This CDR3 has 15 amino acids. V trimming: 6 bases; J trimming: 0 bases; junction bases outside the gene matches: 3. CDR1 MNHEY and CDR2 SMNVEV come from the germline V gene (reference sequence). The CDR3 nucleotides are TGTGCCAGCAGGCGGACAGGGACAACTAATGAAAAACTGTTTTTT. Translating gives CASRRTGTTNEKLFF. The full variable domain, completed using reference TRBV27 and TRBJ1-4, is EAQVTQNPRYLITVTGKKLTVTCSQNMNHEYMSWYRQDPGLGLRQIYYSMNVEVTDKGDVPEGYKVSRKEKRNFPLILESPSPNQTSLYFCASRRTGTTNEKLFFGSGTQLSVL.

This clone was counted between two and nine times. This chain joins TRBV5-1 and TRBJ2-7, with TRBD2 as a possible D gene (6 bases). In germline, CDR1 is SGHRS, CDR2 YFSETQ. CDR3 size: 14 residues. V was shortened by 0 bases and J by 7 bases, with 14 bases between the two germline ends. DNA for the CDR3: TGCGCCAGCAGCTTGGAAGGGAGGCTTAAGGAGCAGTACTTC. Its translation is CASSLEGRLKEQYF.

The J gene is TRBJ2-3, the V gene TRBV5-5; D is possibly TRBD1 (6 bases). The CDR3 is 14 residues long. Trimming left V 5 bases short and J 1 base short, with 11 bases between. Germline V lookup: CDR1 SGHKS, CDR2 YYEKEE (reference sequence). CDR3 amino acids: CASRSTGGTDTQYF. In DNA, the CDR3 is TGTGCCAGCAGGTCGACAGGTGGCACAGATACGCAGTATTTT.

The chain couples TRBV27 to TRBJ1-5, with 9 bases that match TRBD1. CDR3 length equals 18 residues. Germline V gene data show CDR1 as MNHEY and CDR2 as SMNVEV (reference sequence). V was clipped by 6 bases and J by 3 bases; unmatched bases: 15. The CDR3 reads CASRLTGGGVVINQPQHF. Here the CDR3 DNA reads TGTGCCAGCAGGCTAACAGGGGGCGGCGTTGTTATCAATCAGCCCCAGCATTTT.

The chain has TRBV2 and TRBJ1-3; D gene ambiguous. CDR1 and CDR2 (germline): SNHLY, FYNNEI. CDR3 length equals 18 residues. The germline V and J ends were trimmed by 5 bases and 0 bases, with 20 bases remaining between them. CDR3 amino acids: CASSTRQMRGASGNTIYF. The CDR3 bases are TGTGCCAGCAGTACGAGGCAAATGCGGGGAGCCTCTGGAAACACCATATATTTT.

The table lists this clone with a count of one. The chain joins TRBV27 to TRBJ1-1, with a possible D match to TRBD1 (5 bases). V gave up 7 bases and J gave up 0 bases, with 21 bases separating them. The CDR3 has 17 amino acids. Germline assignment: CDR1 MNHEY and CDR2 SMNVEV (reference sequence). CDR3 bases: TGTGCCAGCATAAATTCCGCAGGCGGCAGGGTGAACACTGAAGCTTTCTTT. Protein: CASINSAGGRVNTEAFF.

The V call is TRBV5-6, the J call TRBJ1-4; 9 bases agree with TRBD1. Germline loops: CDR1 SGHDT, CDR2 YYEEEE. The CDR3 has 15 residues. V lost 1 base to trimming and J lost 7 bases; unmatched junction nucleotides: 5. The CDR3 DNA sequence: TGTGCCAGCAGCTTGACAGGGGGCGAGCGTGAAAAACTGTTTTTT. It encodes CASSLTGGEREKLFF. Filled out from reference TRBV5-6 and TRBJ1-4, the complete variable domain reads DAGVTQSPTHLIKTRGQQVTLRCSPKSGHDTVSWYQQALGQGPQFIFQYYEEEERQRGNFPDRFSGHQFPNYSSELNVNALLLGDSALYLCASSLTGGEREKLFFGSGTQLSVL.

The chain carries TRBV11-2 and TRBJ2-5; 9 bases agree with TRBD1. This CDR3 has 15 amino acids. The trim removed 5 bases at V and 4 bases at J, leaving 8 bases unmatched. Germline V gene data show CDR1 as SGHAT and CDR2 as FQNNGV. This CDR3 reads CASSTRTGVGETQYF. Written as DNA, the CDR3 is TGTGCCAGCAGCACCCGGACAGGGGTTGGAGAGACCCAGTACTTC.

V is TRBV19 and J is TRBJ1-2; D possibly corresponds to TRBD1 (5 bases). CDR1 and CDR2 from the germline V gene are LNHDA and SQIVND (reference sequence). This CDR3 spans 14 amino acids. V lost 3 bases and J 7 bases, leaving 15 bases between the germline ends. CDR3 residues: CASSIPGGAAGYTF. Here the CDR3 DNA reads TGTGCCAGTAGTATCCCAGGAGGGGCCGCTGGCTACACCTTC.

Only one count was recorded for this clone. The chain has TRBV10-1 and TRBJ1-6; D not certain. Germline CDR1 WNHNN, CDR2 SYGVQD (reference sequence). CDR3 length equals 13 residues. V was trimmed by 4 bases and J by 5 bases, leaving 6 bases between them. CDR3 sequence: CASSAADNSPLHF. CDR3 sequence (DNA): TGCGCCAGCAGTGCGGCGGATAATTCACCCCTCCACTTT.

This clone appeared a few times. V usage is TRBV27 and J usage is TRBJ1-2, with 7 bases matching TRBD1. V shed 5 bases, J shed 8 bases, and the junction held 11 bases outside the gene matches. Germline CDR1 MNHEY, CDR2 SMNVEV (reference sequence). CDR3 length: 14 amino acids. The CDR3 protein is CASSPVGQRNGYTF. DNA of the CDR3: TGTGCCAGCAGTCCCGTGGGACAGAGGAACGGCTACACCTTC.